This T cell receptor (beta chain) comes out of a study of T cells after yellow fever vaccination (dated by TCRdb to about 2019). Some background on the complete study: The SMART-Seq v4 Ultra Low Input RNA kit was used to prepare libraries from fractions with low cell numbers. To track T-cell clones before and after primary and booster YFV17D yellow fever vaccination, bulk TCR alpha and beta repertoires were sequenced longitudinally. The cohort comprised two healthy male donors, one aged 18 to 30 and one aged 30 to 40 years. Blood was drawn at multiple timepoints before and after primary and secondary immunization, with bulk PBMC replicates and cell subsets isolated.

For this clonotype: No antigen is known for it. No much larger clone is present one base from it, and per-base qualities are unavailable.

Between the V and J ends, shortened by 1 base and 1 base respectively, the junction contains 10 bases. Including the terminal cysteine and phenylalanine, the CDR3 comprises 16 residues. The kept DNA is CDR3 alone, 48 bases in frame from the first base. CDR1 and CDR2 (LGHNA, YSLEER) derive from the germline V gene. The paper's findings and limits, for the study overall: The study included only two donors, which limits how far the findings can be generalized. Compared with the primary T-cell response, the secondary T-cell response was weaker but faster, peaking on day 5 rather than day 15. FACS-sorted repertoires could contain abundant contaminating clonotypes from the bulk population, so computational filtering was required. After the booster, most clones that had expanded after primary vaccination were detected again (around 96% of CD4 and around nine tenths of CD8), suggesting broad maintenance of memory. A small fraction of clonotypes appeared in both the CD4 and CD8 compartments, likely as a result of convergent recombination.

Synthesis of TCR cDNA relied on 5'RACE template switching, a step that introduced a universal primer site along with unique molecular identifiers. Priming of cDNA synthesis was performed from both the TCR alpha and TCR beta constant segments. Library amplification used two PCR steps, and the second PCR step added sample barcodes and sequencing adapters. Sequencing of libraries was performed on Illumina HiSeq 2500 (2x100 bp) or NovaSeq (2x150 bp). Turning to the authors' computational methods: Demultiplexing of reads and collapsing into UMI consensus sequences were performed with MIGEC, and V(D)J alignment was carried out with MiXCR. Using edgeR on replicate PBMC samples, clonotypes were called vaccine-responding if FDR was below 0.01 and the log2 fold change was above 5 up to day 15. Each bulk clonotype was labeled CD4 or CD8 based on which sequenced repertoire, CD4 or CD8, contained the clonotype at higher abundance. TCRdb trimmed public reads at Q25 via fastp, called clones via MiXCR and kept in-frame beta chains. CDR3 protein sequences are deduplicated, and each keeps its most common genes and DNA. What appears here as the V and J calls and clone size reflects TCRdb's work, not the paper's. This sample gives 450,000 to 550,000 distinct CDR3 sequences in total; around a fifth of them show up just once. Of the sample, about a sixth falls within the top ten clones.

The sample's treatment or condition label, decoded: live attenuated yellow fever vaccine strain. At each blood-draw timepoint, two biological replicates of bulk PBMCs were collected. PBMCs were isolated from peripheral blood using a standard Ficoll-Paque protocol. TriZol was used to extract RNA from bulk PBMCs, CD4 and CD8 fractions, and dextramer-positive and dextramer-negative fractions. This receptor chain uses TRBV4-3 and TRBJ2-2, and TRBD1 may be the D gene, going by 6 matching bases. The TCR was taken from a man aged 18 to 30 who received the YFV17D yellow fever vaccine. This specimen consisted of PBMCs, obtained more than 20 days after the first yellow fever vaccination. For the CDR3, the sequence is CASSQALGGNTGELFF. The DNA reads as follows: TGCGCCAGCAGCCAAGCGTTAGGGGGGAACACCGGGGAGCTGTTTTTT.